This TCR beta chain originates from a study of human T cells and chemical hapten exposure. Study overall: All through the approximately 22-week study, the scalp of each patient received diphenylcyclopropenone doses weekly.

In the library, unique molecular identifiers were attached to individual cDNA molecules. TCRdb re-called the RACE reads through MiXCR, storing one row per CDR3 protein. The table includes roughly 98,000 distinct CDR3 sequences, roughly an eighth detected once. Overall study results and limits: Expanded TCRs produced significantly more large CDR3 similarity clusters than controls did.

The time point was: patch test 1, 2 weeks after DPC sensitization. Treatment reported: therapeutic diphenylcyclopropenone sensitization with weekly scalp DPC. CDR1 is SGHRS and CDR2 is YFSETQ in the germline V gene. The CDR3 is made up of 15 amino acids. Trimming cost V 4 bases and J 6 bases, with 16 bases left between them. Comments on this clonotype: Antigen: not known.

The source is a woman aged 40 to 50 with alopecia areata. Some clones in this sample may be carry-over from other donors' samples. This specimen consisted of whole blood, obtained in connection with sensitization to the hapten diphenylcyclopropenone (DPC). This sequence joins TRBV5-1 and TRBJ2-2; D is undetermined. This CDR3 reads CASSRRTTEAGELFF. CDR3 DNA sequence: TGCGCCAGCAGCCGAAGAACGACCGAAGCCGGGGAGCTGTTTTTT. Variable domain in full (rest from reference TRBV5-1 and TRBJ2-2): KAGVTQTPRYLIKTRGQQVTLSCSPISGHRSVSWYQQTPGQGLQFLFEYFSETQRNKGNFPGRFSGRQFSNSRSEMNVSTLELGDSALYLCASSRRTTEAGELFFGEGSRLTVL.